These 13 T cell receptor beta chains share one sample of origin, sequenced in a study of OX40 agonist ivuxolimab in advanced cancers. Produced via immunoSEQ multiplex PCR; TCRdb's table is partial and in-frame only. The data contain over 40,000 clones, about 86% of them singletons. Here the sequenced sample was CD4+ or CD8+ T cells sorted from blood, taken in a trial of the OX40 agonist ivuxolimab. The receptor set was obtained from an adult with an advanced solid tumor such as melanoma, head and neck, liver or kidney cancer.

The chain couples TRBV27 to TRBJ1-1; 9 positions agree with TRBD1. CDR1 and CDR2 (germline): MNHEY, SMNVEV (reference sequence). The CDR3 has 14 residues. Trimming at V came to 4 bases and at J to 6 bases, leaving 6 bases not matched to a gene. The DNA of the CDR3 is TGTGCCAGCAGTTACATACAGGGGGCCTCTGAAGCTTTCTTT. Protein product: CASSYIQGASEAFF.

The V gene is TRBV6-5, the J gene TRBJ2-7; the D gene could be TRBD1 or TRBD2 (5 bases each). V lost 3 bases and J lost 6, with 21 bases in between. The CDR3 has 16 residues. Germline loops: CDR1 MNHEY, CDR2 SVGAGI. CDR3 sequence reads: CASSYLGSGAGSEQYF. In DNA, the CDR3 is TGTGCCAGCAGTTATTTGGGTTCGGGTGCAGGGAGCGAGCAGTACTTC.

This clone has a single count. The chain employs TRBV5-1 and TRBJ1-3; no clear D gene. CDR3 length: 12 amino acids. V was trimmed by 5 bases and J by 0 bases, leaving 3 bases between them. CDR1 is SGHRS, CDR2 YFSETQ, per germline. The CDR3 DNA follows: TGCGCCAGCAGGGACTCTGGAAACACCATATATTTT. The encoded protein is CASRDSGNTIYF.

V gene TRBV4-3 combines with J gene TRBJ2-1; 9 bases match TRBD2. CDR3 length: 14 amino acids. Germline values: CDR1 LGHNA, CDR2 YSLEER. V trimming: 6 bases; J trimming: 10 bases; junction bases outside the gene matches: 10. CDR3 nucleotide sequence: TGCGCCAGCAGTGCGGCGGGGGGGCCAAGGGAGCAGTTCTTC. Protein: CASSAAGGPREQFF.

Written as DNA, the CDR3 is TGTGCCAGCAGTGAGCCTGGACGGCCCGGCTTAATTCTGTACTTC. Translating it yields CASSEPGRPGLILYF. The genes are TRBV6-1 and TRBJ2-7; no firm D call. CDR1 is MNHNS and CDR2 is SASEGT in the germline V gene. There are 15 residues in the CDR3. V lost 3 bases and J lost 12, with 24 bases in between.

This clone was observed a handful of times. For the CDR3, the DNA is TGCGCCAGCAGCCCAGGGGGTTGGACCGGGGAGCTGTTTTTT. Amino acids: CASSPGGWTGELFF. This chain connects TRBV5-1 to TRBJ2-2; 7 positions agree with TRBD1. The CDR3 spans 14 residues. V was pared by 4 bases and J by 5 bases, with 5 bases of the junction left unmatched. The V gene's germline CDR1 is SGHRS and CDR2 YFSETQ.

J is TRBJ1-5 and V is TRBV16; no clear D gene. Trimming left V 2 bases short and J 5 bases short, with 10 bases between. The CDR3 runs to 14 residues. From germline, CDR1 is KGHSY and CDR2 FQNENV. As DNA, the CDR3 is TGTGCCAGCAGCCAAAGCAAGGTCGATCAGCCCCAGCATTTT. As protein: CASSQSKVDQPQHF. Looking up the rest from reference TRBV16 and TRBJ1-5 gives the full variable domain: GEEVAQTPKHLVRGEGQKAKLYCAPIKGHSYVFWYQQVLKNEFKFLISFQNENVFDETGMPKERFSAKCLPNSPCSLEIQATKLEDSAVYFCASSQSKVDQPQHFGDGTRLSIL.

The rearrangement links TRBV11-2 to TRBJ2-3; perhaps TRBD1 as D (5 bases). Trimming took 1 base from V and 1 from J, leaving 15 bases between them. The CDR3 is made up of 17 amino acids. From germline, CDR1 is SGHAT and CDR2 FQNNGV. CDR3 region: CASSLVGRSDRTDTQYF. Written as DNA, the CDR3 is TGTGCCAGCAGCTTAGTGGGGCGGAGCGACCGCACAGATACGCAGTATTTT.

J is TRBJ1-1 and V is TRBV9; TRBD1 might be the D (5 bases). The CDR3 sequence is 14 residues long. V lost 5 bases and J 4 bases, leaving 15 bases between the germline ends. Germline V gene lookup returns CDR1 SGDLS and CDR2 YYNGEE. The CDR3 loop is CASSHGEGRTEAFF. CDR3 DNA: TGTGCCAGCAGTCACGGGGAGGGGCGCACTGAAGCTTTCTTT.

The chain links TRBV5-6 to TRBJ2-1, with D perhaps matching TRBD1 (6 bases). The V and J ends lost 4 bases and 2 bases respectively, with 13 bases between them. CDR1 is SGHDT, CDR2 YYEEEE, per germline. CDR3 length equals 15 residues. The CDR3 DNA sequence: TGTGCCAGCAGCAAAACAGGGATAACCTACAATGAGCAGTTCTTC. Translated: CASSKTGITYNEQFF.

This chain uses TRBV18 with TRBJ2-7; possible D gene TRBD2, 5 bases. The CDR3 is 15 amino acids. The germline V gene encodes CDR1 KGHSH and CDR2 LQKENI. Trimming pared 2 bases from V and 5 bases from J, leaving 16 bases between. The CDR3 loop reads CASSPGAVVADEQYF. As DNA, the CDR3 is TGTGCCAGCTCACCAGGAGCGGTCGTCGCGGACGAGCAGTACTTC. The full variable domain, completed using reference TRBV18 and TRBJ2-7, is NAGVMQNPRHLVRRRGQEARLRCSPMKGHSHVYWYRQLPEEGLKFMVYLQKENIIDESGMPKERFSAEFPKEGPSILRIQQVVRGDSAAYFCASSPGAVVADEQYFGPGTRLTVT.

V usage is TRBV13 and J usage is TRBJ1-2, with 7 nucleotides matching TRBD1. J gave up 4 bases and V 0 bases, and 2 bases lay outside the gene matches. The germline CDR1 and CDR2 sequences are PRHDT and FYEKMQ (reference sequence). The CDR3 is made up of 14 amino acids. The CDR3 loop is CASSLGPGGYGYTF. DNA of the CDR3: TGTGCCAGCAGCTTAGGCCCAGGGGGCTATGGCTACACCTTC. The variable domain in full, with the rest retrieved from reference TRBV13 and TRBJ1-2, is AAGVIQSPRHLIKEKRETATLKCYPIPRHDTVYWYQQGPGQDPQFLISFYEKMQSDKGSIPDRFSAQQFSDYHSELNMSSLELGDSALYFCASSLGPGGYGYTFGSGTRLTVV.

Here the CDR3 DNA reads TGTGCCAGCGGACAGGGTAATTCACCCCTCCACTTT. It is translated as CASGQGNSPLHF. V is TRBV6-6 and J is TRBJ1-6, with TRBD1 matching over 8 bases. The V and J ends lost 8 bases and 6 bases, in that order; junction bases with no gene match: 0. The V gene's germline CDR1 is MNHNY and CDR2 SVGAGI (reference sequence). The CDR3 extends over 12 amino acids.